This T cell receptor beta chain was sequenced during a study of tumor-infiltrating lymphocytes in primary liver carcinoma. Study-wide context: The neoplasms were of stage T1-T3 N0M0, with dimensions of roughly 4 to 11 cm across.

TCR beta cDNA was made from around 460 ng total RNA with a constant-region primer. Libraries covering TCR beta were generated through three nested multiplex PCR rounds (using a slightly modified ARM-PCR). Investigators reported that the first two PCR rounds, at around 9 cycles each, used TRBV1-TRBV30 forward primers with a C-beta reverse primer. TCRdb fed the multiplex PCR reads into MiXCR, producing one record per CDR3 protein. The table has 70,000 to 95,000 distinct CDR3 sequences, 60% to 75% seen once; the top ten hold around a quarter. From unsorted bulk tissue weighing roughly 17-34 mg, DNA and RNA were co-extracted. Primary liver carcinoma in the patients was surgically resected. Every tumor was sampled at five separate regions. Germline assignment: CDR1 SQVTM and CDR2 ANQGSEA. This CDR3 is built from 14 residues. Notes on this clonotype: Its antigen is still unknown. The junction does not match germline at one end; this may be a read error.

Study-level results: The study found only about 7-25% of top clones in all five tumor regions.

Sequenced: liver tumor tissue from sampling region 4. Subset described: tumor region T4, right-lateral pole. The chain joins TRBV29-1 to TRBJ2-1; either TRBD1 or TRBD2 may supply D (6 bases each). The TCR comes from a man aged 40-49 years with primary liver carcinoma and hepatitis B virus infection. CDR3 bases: TGTAGCGTTGACGGGGGCGCAATCTACAATGAGCGGTTCTTC. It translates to CSVDGGAIYNERFF.